One sample yielded the 23 T cell receptor beta chains listed below, sequenced in a study of blood T cell repertoires in COVID-19. Profiling relied on immunoSEQ multiplex PCR, and the TCRdb table lists in-frame clones only, not all of them. The sample has fewer than 250,000 clones; 83% are singletons. Sample: PBMCs or T cells enriched from blood (not recorded which). The receptors derive from a woman between 50 and 59 years old who had been exposed to COVID-19.

The chain carries TRBV6-5 and TRBJ2-1; TRBD2 agrees at 10 bases. This CDR3 is built from 15 residues. After removal of 5 bases from V and 2 bases from J, the junction contained 3 bases not matched to a gene. Germline V CDR1 and CDR2: MNHEY, SVGAGI. The CDR3 loop is CASSTTSGAYNEQFF. CDR3 DNA sequence: TGTGCCAGCAGTACAACTAGCGGGGCCTACAATGAGCAGTTCTTC.

The rearrangement links TRBV7-9 to TRBJ2-3; tentatively, D is TRBD1 (6 bases). V was trimmed by 4 bases and J by 4 bases, leaving 6 bases between them. This CDR3 has 12 residues. Germline V lookup: CDR1 SEHNR, CDR2 FQNEAQ (reference sequence). The CDR3 sequence: CASSSGADTQYF. CDR3 coding DNA: TGTGCCAGCAGCTCAGGGGCAGATACGCAGTATTTT.

The rearrangement uses TRBV7-9 and TRBJ1-4; 7 bases agree with TRBD1. The CDR3 runs 16 residues. V dropped 3 bases and J dropped 4; count of bases not matched to a gene: 8. CDR1 is SEHNR, CDR2 FQNEAQ, per germline (reference sequence). CDR3 in DNA: TGTGCCAGCAGCTTTCCGCCAGGGGGTAGTAATGAAAAACTGTTTTTT. Encoded protein: CASSFPPGGSNEKLFF.

The chain combines TRBV20-1 with TRBJ1-2; 8 bases align to TRBD1. CDR1 DFQATT and CDR2 SNEGSKA come from the germline V gene (reference sequence). CDR3 length: 11 amino acids. With 6 bases clipped from V and 5 bases from J, the junction kept 2 bases outside the gene matches. This CDR3 reads CSARTGYGYTF. The CDR3 region has the DNA TGCAGTGCCCGGACAGGGTATGGCTACACCTTC.

The chain employs TRBV12-3 or TRBV12-4 and TRBJ1-2; the match to TRBD1 covers 8 bases. The junction had 6 bases not matched to a gene; V was cut back by 5 bases and J by 7 bases. The CDR3 runs to 13 residues. The CDR3 protein is CASSLKTGAGYTF. The CDR3 DNA is TGTGCCAGCAGTCTTAAGACAGGGGCTGGCTACACCTTC.

This clone came up a few times. V usage is TRBV7-2 and J usage is TRBJ2-2, with 7 bases aligning to TRBD2. The CDR3 length is 15 residues. Trimming at V came to 3 bases and at J to 7 bases, leaving 8 bases not matched to a gene. The germline gives CDR1 SGHTA, CDR2 FQGNSA. This CDR3 is CASSLRAGDYGELFF. The CDR3 DNA follows: TGTGCCAGCAGCTTGCGGGCGGGGGACTACGGGGAGCTGTTTTTT.

The rearrangement links TRBV3-1 (or the pseudogene TRBV3-2) to TRBJ1-2; 8 nucleotides agree with TRBD1. The CDR3 has 14 residues. The trim removed 3 bases at V and 4 bases at J, leaving 4 bases unmatched. Looked up from germline, CDR1 is LGHDT and CDR2 is YNNKEL (reference sequence). The CDR3: CASSHPGQGYGYTF. The DNA for the CDR3 is TGTGCCAGCAGCCATCCCGGACAGGGCTATGGCTACACCTTC.

The V call is TRBV30, the J call TRBJ1-2; 8 bases map to TRBD1. CDR3 length equals 13 residues. V was pared by 1 base and J by 8 bases, with 6 bases of the junction left unmatched. CDR1 is GTSNPN, CDR2 SVGIG, per germline (reference sequence). The CDR3 reads CAWSDGQGKGYTF. The CDR3 DNA reads as TGTGCCTGGAGTGATGGACAGGGAAAAGGCTACACCTTC.

The chain joins TRBV5-1 to TRBJ1-6; D perhaps matches TRBD1 (6 bases). CDR1 is SGHRS and CDR2 is YFSETQ in the germline V gene. There are 17 residues in the CDR3. Trimming removed 4 bases at V and 0 bases at J, with 14 bases between. The CDR3 loop is CASSAGTSSSYNSPLHF. The CDR3 coding sequence is TGCGCCAGCAGCGCAGGGACATCGAGCTCCTATAATTCACCCCTCCACTTT.

The chain couples TRBV9 to TRBJ1-5; TRBD1 might be the D (5 bases). The CDR3 is 15 residues long. Germline CDR1 SGDLS, CDR2 YYNGEE. V shed 0 bases and J shed 3 bases, with 10 bases lying between them. Here the CDR3 DNA reads TGTGCCAGCAGCGTAGACGGGGGAATCAATCAGCCCCAGCATTTT. Its translation is CASSVDGGINQPQHF.

The DNA of the CDR3 is TGTGCTAGTGACTCCGATGGGAACACTGAAGCTTTCTTT. This codes for CASDSDGNTEAFF. This chain links TRBV12-5 with TRBJ1-1; no clear D. V was cut by 7 bases and J by 1 base, with 10 bases left in between. The CDR3 spans 13 residues. Germline V lookup: CDR1 LGHNT, CDR2 FRNRAP.

The chain recombines TRBV7-8 with TRBJ2-1, with 8 bases matching TRBD1. Germline V gene sequence: CDR1 SGHVS, CDR2 FQNEAQ. The CDR3 loop spans 16 amino acids. Trimming at V came to 5 bases and at J to 3 bases, leaving 9 bases not matched to a gene. CDR3 residues: CASSPINRGNYNEQFF. In DNA form, the CDR3 reads TGTGCCAGCAGCCCCATAAACAGGGGGAACTACAATGAGCAGTTCTTC.

The chain links TRBV2 to TRBJ1-3; D is unclear. V was shortened by 7 bases and J by 0 bases, with 10 bases between the two germline ends. The CDR3 is made up of 14 amino acids. Germline CDR1 SNHLY, CDR2 FYNNEI. CDR3 loop: CASTNTNSGNTIYF. The CDR3 region has the DNA TGTGCCAGCACCAACACAAACTCTGGAAACACCATATATTTT. The whole variable domain, remainder taken from reference TRBV2 and TRBJ1-3, is EPEVTQTPSHQVTQMGQEVILRCVPISNHLYFYWYRQILGQKVEFLVSFYNNEISEKSEIFDDQFSVERPDGSNFTLKIRSTKLEDSAMYFCASTNTNSGNTIYFGEGSWLTVV.

This chain uses TRBV24-1 with TRBJ2-1; D may be TRBD1 (7 bases). The germline CDR1 and CDR2 sequences are KGHDR and SFDVKD. The CDR3 totals 13 residues. Trimming removed 7 bases from V and 7 bases from J, with 13 bases in between. For the CDR3, the DNA is TGTGCCACCAGCGACAGGGAGGAGAATGAGCAGTTCTTC. Translating gives CATSDREENEQFF.

The rearrangement links TRBV6-4 to TRBJ2-1; no firm D call. The ends were cut back, 0 bases at V and 6 bases at J, with 12 bases in the middle. Per germline, CDR1 MRHNA and CDR2 SNTAGT. The CDR3 runs to 15 residues. The CDR3 sequence: CASSDSTSSTNEQFF. The CDR3 nucleotides read TGTGCCAGCAGTGACTCGACTTCATCCACCAATGAGCAGTTCTTC.

The chain uses TRBV19 and TRBJ1-3; possibly TRBD1 for D (6 bases). CDR3 length: 18 residues. Germline CDR1 and CDR2: LNHDA and SQIVND (reference sequence). V lost 0 bases, J lost 0 bases, and 15 bases lay in between. The CDR3 DNA is TGTGCCAGTAGTATAGAGGGGGCCGGACGGTACTCTGGAAACACCATATATTTT. Amino acids: CASSIEGAGRYSGNTIYF.

CDR3 loop: CASSEALQSPLHF. CDR3 DNA: TGTGCCAGCAGTGAAGCACTGCAATCACCCCTCCACTTT. The J gene is TRBJ1-6, the V gene TRBV6-1; the D is unclear. The V end was cut by 0 bases, the J end by 10 bases, with 7 bases between. Germline V CDR1 and CDR2: MNHNS, SASEGT. The CDR3 length is 13 residues.

The genes are TRBV9 and TRBJ1-2; 7 positions match TRBD1. Germline-derived CDR1 and CDR2 are SGDLS and YYNGEE. This CDR3 is 14 amino acids long. V gave up 4 bases and J gave up 4 bases; unmatched junction bases: 7. The CDR3 loop reads CASSRADRSYGYTF. The CDR3 DNA reads TGTGCCAGCAGCCGGGCGGACAGGAGCTATGGCTACACCTTC.

The chain is built from TRBV28 and TRBJ1-1; D is perhaps TRBD1 (5 bases). Trimming stripped 1 base from V and 0 bases from J, with 21 bases between. This CDR3 contains 19 residues. CDR1 and CDR2 (germline): MDHEN, SYDVKM. The CDR3 DNA reads as TGTGCCAGCAGTTTATCGCCTACCACCCACAGGCGGTTGAACACTGAAGCTTTCTTT. Translation: CASSLSPTTHRRLNTEAFF.

This chain joins TRBV5-4 and TRBJ2-1, with 9 bases identical to TRBD2. CDR3 length: 14 residues. Germline V gives CDR1 SGHNT, CDR2 YYREEE (reference sequence). The ends lost 4 bases at V and 10 bases at J; junction bases unmatched: 9. The chain's CDR3 is CASSPSSGGSEQFF. The CDR3, as DNA: TGTGCCAGCAGCCCCTCAAGCGGGGGGAGCGAGCAGTTCTTC.

The chain couples TRBV11-2 to TRBJ1-6; D perhaps matches TRBD1 (6 bases). V was shortened by 6 bases and J by 6 bases, with 12 bases between the two germline ends. CDR1 and CDR2 from the germline V gene are SGHAT and FQNNGV. CDR3 length: 14 amino acids. The CDR3 DNA reads TGTGCCAGCAGTCAAGGGGGTATTAATTCACCCCTCCACTTT. This translates into CASSQGGINSPLHF.

This clone was detected a few times. V usage is TRBV18 and J usage is TRBJ1-1; D is unresolved. Germline lookup yields CDR1 KGHSH and CDR2 LQKENI. V was pared by 2 bases and J by 7 bases, with 11 bases between. The CDR3 runs to 13 residues. In nucleotides, the CDR3 is TGTGCCAGCTCACCAGAAACAGCTGGTGAAGCTTTCTTT. Translating it yields CASSPETAGEAFF.

The chain links TRBV18 to TRBJ1-1; no clear D gene. V was clipped by 6 bases and J by 5 bases, with 13 bases between them. The CDR3 covers 13 residues. Germline V gene lookup returns CDR1 KGHSH and CDR2 LQKENI. For the CDR3, the DNA is TGTGCCAGCTCCCAAGAGGGCGTGACTGAAGCTTTCTTT. This codes for CASSQEGVTEAFF.